The present entry profiles one T cell receptor (beta chain) with its context. Antigen: not known. The CDR3 sequence is 14 residues long. Germline lookup yields CDR1 DFQATT and CDR2 SNEGSKA (reference sequence). Between the trimmed V and J ends, which lost 0 bases and 1 base, there was a span of 7 bases. The treatment here: approximately 10-day PBMC culture with coronavirus spike peptide pools or control peptides (ViraFEST assay). In the ViraFEST assay, peptide-pool expansion preceded TCR sequencing of expanded clonotypes. The data were taken from a study of vaccination and CD4 T cells after COVID-19. Study-level information: The study drew post-COVID samples a median approximately 100 days after diagnosis (range 35 to 161).

Study-level points and caveats: When vaccine-specific clones from convalescent patients were examined, 304 of 307 were spike mono-reactive. In convalescent patients, a median 86.3% of post-vaccine SARS-CoV-2-reactive clones appeared only after vaccination.

With the Oncomine TCR Beta short-read assay, DNA from cultured CD4+ T cells was sequenced. TCRdb used MiXCR to reprocess the PCR reads, holding one entry per CDR3 protein. The repertoire holds 20,000 or so distinct CDR3 sequences, with roughly 55% as singletons. This receptor was identified in a human donor who had recovered from COVID-19. Sequenced input: CD4+ T cells from blood, cultured in vitro. The gene calls are TRBV20-1 and TRBJ1-5, with D unresolved. CDR3: CSARDVASNQPQHF. The CDR3, as DNA: TGCAGTGCTAGAGATGTAGCCAGCAATCAGCCCCAGCATTTT.